The 25 T cell receptor beta chains below all came from one sample that was sequenced in a study of cytomegalovirus exposure and HLA in healthy donors. The study ran its PCR with 60 Vbeta and 13 Jbeta primers. The protocol was immunoSEQ multiplex PCR, while the TCRdb copy is restricted to in-frame clones and leaves out a portion. The sample holds about 160,000 clones. The sequenced sample consisted of PBMCs. Every receptor here comes from a man aged 30 to 39 in good health and CMV-seronegative.

The chain joins TRBV19 to TRBJ2-3; D not certain. V gave up 3 bases and J gave up 6 bases, with 13 bases separating them. Looked up from germline, CDR1 is LNHDA and CDR2 is SQIVND (reference sequence). This CDR3 region has 14 residues. CDR3 residues: CASSIQTPTDTQYF. The CDR3 nucleotides read TGTGCCAGTAGTATCCAAACTCCAACGGATACGCAGTATTTT. The whole variable domain, filled in from reference TRBV19 and TRBJ2-3, reads DGGITQSPKYLFRKEGQNVTLSCEQNLNHDAMYWYRQDPGQGLRLIYYSQIVNDFQKGDIAEGYSVSREKKESFPLTVTSAQKNPTAFYLCASSIQTPTDTQYFGPGTRLTVL.

The chain joins TRBV25-1 to TRBJ2-1; TRBD1 matches 9 bases. Germline CDR1 is MGHDK and CDR2 is SYGVNS. V was pared by 4 bases and J by 8 bases, with 9 bases of the junction left unmatched. CDR3 size: 15 residues. The CDR3 sequence: CASSGYRDRVYEQFF. The CDR3 DNA reads as TGTGCCAGCAGTGGATACCGGGACAGGGTCTATGAGCAGTTCTTC.

V gene TRBV29-1 combines with J gene TRBJ1-1; the match to TRBD1 covers 11 bases. This CDR3 has 13 residues. CDR1 is SQVTM and CDR2 is ANQGSEA in the germline V gene. This chain's CDR3 is CSLPGTGGTEAFF. The CDR3 DNA reads as TGCAGTCTCCCAGGGACAGGGGGCACTGAAGCTTTCTTT.

The CDR3 reads CAWSVQPGTEAFF. The CDR3 DNA is TGTGCCTGGAGTGTCCAACCCGGCACTGAAGCTTTCTTT. The rearrangement links TRBV30 to TRBJ1-1; D remains ambiguous. This CDR3 is built from 13 residues. Between the trimmed V and J ends, which lost 0 bases and 4 bases, there was a span of 9 bases. CDR1 is GTSNPN and CDR2 is SVGIG in the germline V gene (reference sequence).

The chain combines TRBV5-8 with TRBJ2-1, with TRBD1 identical over 9 bases. The V segment lost 4 bases and the J segment 7 bases; nucleotides outside the gene matches: 9. There are 15 residues in the CDR3. Germline V gene data show CDR1 as SGHTS and CDR2 as YDEGEE. CDR3 DNA: TGTGCCAGCAGCAAACAGGGGGCGAGGATGAATGAGCAGTTCTTC. Translating gives CASSKQGARMNEQFF. The variable domain in full, completed from reference TRBV5-8 and TRBJ2-1, reads EAGVTQSPTHLIKTRGQQATLRCSPISGHTSVYWYQQALGLGLQFLLWYDEGEERNRGNFPPRFSGRQFPNYSSELNVNALELEDSALYLCASSKQGARMNEQFFGPGTRLTVL.

The chain carries TRBV27 and TRBJ2-5; 9 positions match TRBD1. The V gene end was trimmed by 6 bases and the J gene end by 4 bases; junction bases not matched to a gene: 6. Germline CDR1 reads MNHEY; CDR2 reads SMNVEV (reference sequence). This CDR3 has 14 residues. The CDR3 nucleotides read TGTGCCAGCAGCGGGACAGGGTTTGGAGAGACCCAGTACTTC. This sequence encodes CASSGTGFGETQYF.

The chain has TRBV5-6 and TRBJ2-3; the match to TRBD2 covers 11 bases. CDR3 size: 16 residues. Per the germline V gene, CDR1 is SGHDT and CDR2 is YYEEEE. With V trimmed by 4 bases and J by 4 bases, 8 bases remained unmatched. The CDR3 here is CASSLTSGVLADTQYF. The CDR3 region has the DNA TGTGCCAGCAGCCTGACTAGCGGGGTCTTGGCAGATACGCAGTATTTT. Drawing the rest from reference TRBV5-6 and TRBJ2-3, the complete variable domain is DAGVTQSPTHLIKTRGQQVTLRCSPKSGHDTVSWYQQALGQGPQFIFQYYEEEERQRGNFPDRFSGHQFPNYSSELNVNALLLGDSALYLCASSLTSGVLADTQYFGPGTRLTVL.

CDR3 in amino acids: CSVGTGQGDEQFF. CDR3 DNA sequence: TGCAGCGTTGGGACGGGTCAGGGGGATGAGCAGTTCTTC. The rearrangement links TRBV29-1 to TRBJ2-1, with TRBD1 identical over 7 bases. The CDR3 has 13 residues. The V gene end was trimmed by 4 bases and the J gene end by 8 bases; junction bases not matched to a gene: 8. CDR1 and CDR2 from the germline V gene are SQVTM and ANQGSEA.

CDR3 residues: CASTPNDGAAEAFF. The CDR3 coding sequence is TGTGCCAGCACCCCGAATGATGGGGCGGCTGAAGCTTTCTTT. J is TRBJ1-1 and V is TRBV2, with D possibly matching TRBD1 (5 bases). Germline V gene data show CDR1 as SNHLY and CDR2 as FYNNEI. V was trimmed by 7 bases and J by 6 bases, leaving 18 bases between them. The CDR3 spans 14 residues.

The chain joins TRBV7-9 to TRBJ2-7, with 14 bases fitting TRBD2. Germline V CDR1 and CDR2: SEHNR, FQNEAQ (reference sequence). V lost 4 bases and J lost 7; bases outside the gene matches: 6. The CDR3 has 15 amino acids. The CDR3 nucleotides read TGTGCCAGCAGCTCGGGACTAGCGGGAGTCTCGGAGCAGTACTTC. This gives the protein CASSSGLAGVSEQYF. Drawing the rest from reference TRBV7-9 and TRBJ2-7, the complete variable domain is DTGVSQNPRHKITKRGQNVTFRCDPISEHNRLYWYRQTLGQGPEFLTYFQNEAQLEKSRLLSDRFSAERPKGSFSTLEIQRTEQGDSAMYLCASSSGLAGVSEQYFGPGTRLTVT.

The chain uses TRBV30 and TRBJ1-2, with 7 bases aligning to TRBD1. This CDR3 spans 13 amino acids. V was clipped by 5 bases and J by 4 bases; unmatched bases: 7. Germline-derived CDR1 and CDR2 are GTSNPN and SVGIG (reference sequence). CDR3 amino acids: CAWAGTARYGYTF. CDR3 DNA: TGTGCCTGGGCGGGGACAGCGCGCTATGGCTACACCTTC.

J is TRBJ2-7 and V is TRBV18, with D maybe TRBD1 (6 bases). Germline-derived CDR1 and CDR2 are KGHSH and LQKENI. V was clipped by 2 bases and J by 3 bases, with 11 bases between them. CDR3 length: 14 amino acids. The CDR3: CASSPGTLVYEQYF. CDR3 nucleotide sequence: TGTGCCAGCTCACCAGGGACACTGGTCTACGAGCAGTACTTC.

The chain couples TRBV28 to TRBJ2-7; weak D call: TRBD2 (5 bases). In germline, CDR1 is MDHEN, CDR2 SYDVKM. CDR3 size: 13 residues. Trimming took off 5 bases at V and 5 bases at J, with 13 bases between the two ends. Here the CDR3 DNA reads TGTGCCAGCAGTCCAGACCCGAGGGACGAGCAGTACTTC. This sequence encodes CASSPDPRDEQYF.

This rearrangement joins TRBV9 to TRBJ2-3, with 10 bases matching TRBD2. CDR1 is SGDLS, CDR2 YYNGEE, per germline. The CDR3 has 15 residues. Trimming took 5 bases from V and 8 from J; bases not matched to a gene: 11. This CDR3 is CASREAGGPEGTQYF. The CDR3 DNA reads TGTGCCAGCAGGGAAGCGGGAGGGCCAGAGGGTACGCAGTATTTT.

The chain employs TRBV7-9 and TRBJ2-3, with TRBD2 matching 7 bases. The CDR3 has 15 residues. Unmatched junction bases numbered 12, after V lost 6 bases and J lost 6 bases. Looked up from germline, CDR1 is SEHNR and CDR2 is FQNEAQ (reference sequence). CDR3 sequence reads: CASRGGRERSDTQYF. As DNA, the CDR3 is TGTGCCAGCAGAGGCGGGCGGGAGAGATCTGATACGCAGTATTTT. Combining the CDR3 with reference TRBV7-9 and TRBJ2-3 gives the whole variable domain DTGVSQNPRHKITKRGQNVTFRCDPISEHNRLYWYRQTLGQGPEFLTYFQNEAQLEKSRLLSDRFSAERPKGSFSTLEIQRTEQGDSAMYLCASRGGRERSDTQYFGPGTRLTVL.

The rearrangement joins TRBV25-1 to TRBJ2-7; 7 bases line up with TRBD1. There are 15 residues in the CDR3. The ends lost 3 bases at V and 4 bases at J; junction bases unmatched: 9. From germline, CDR1 is MGHDK and CDR2 SYGVNS. The CDR3 spells CASSDKTGDPYEQYF. The DNA of the CDR3 is TGTGCCAGCAGTGATAAAACAGGGGACCCGTACGAGCAGTACTTC.

The chain is built from TRBV19 and TRBJ1-1; no definite D call. From germline, CDR1 is LNHDA and CDR2 SQIVND (reference sequence). The CDR3 totals 13 residues. The ends were cut back, 11 bases at V and 0 bases at J, with 13 bases in the middle. CDR3 coding DNA: TGTGCCTCAATGGCAGTATTGAACACTGAAGCTTTCTTT. Amino acid sequence: CASMAVLNTEAFF. The complete variable domain, with remaining parts taken from reference TRBV19 and TRBJ1-1, reads DGGITQSPKYLFRKEGQNVTLSCEQNLNHDAMYWYRQDPGQGLRLIYYSQIVNDFQKGDIAEGYSVSREKKESFPLTVTSAQKNPTAFYLCASMAVLNTEAFFGQGTRLTVV.

J is TRBJ2-5 and V is TRBV7-9; D gene uncertain. V lost 8 bases and J lost 7, with 23 bases in between. CDR3 length: 15 residues. CDR1 and CDR2 (germline): SEHNR, FQNEAQ (reference sequence). CDR3 amino acids: CASGPWAGHDGTQYF. DNA for the CDR3: TGTGCCAGCGGCCCTTGGGCAGGCCACGATGGGACCCAGTACTTC.

The rearrangement links TRBV7-2 to TRBJ2-6, with 7 bases matching TRBD1. The CDR3 is 17 residues long. After removal of 1 base from V and 0 bases from J, the junction contained 3 bases not matched to a gene. CDR1 and CDR2 from the germline V gene are SGHTA and FQGNSA. As DNA, the CDR3 is TGTGCCAGCAGCTTAGTTGGGACAGCCTCTGGGGCCAACGTCCTGACTTTC. As protein: CASSLVGTASGANVLTF.

The chain is built from TRBV11-2 and TRBJ2-7; 9 bases fit TRBD1. With 5 bases clipped from V and 6 bases from J, the junction kept 8 bases outside the gene matches. This CDR3 is 14 amino acids long. Germline lookup yields CDR1 SGHAT and CDR2 FQNNGV. CDR3 region: CASSPGTGLSEQYF. The CDR3 DNA reads TGTGCCAGCAGCCCCGGGACAGGGTTATCCGAGCAGTACTTC.

This sequence joins TRBV7-9 and TRBJ1-2, with D unclear. The CDR3 extends over 14 amino acids. V lost 0 bases and J 8 bases, leaving 13 bases between the germline ends. From germline, CDR1 is SEHNR and CDR2 FQNEAQ (reference sequence). CDR3 DNA: TGTGCCAGCAGCTTAGCGACACACAGTGGCGGCTACACCTTC. This sequence encodes CASSLATHSGGYTF.

The chain carries TRBV13 and TRBJ2-2; 8 nucleotides match TRBD1. Trimming cost V 2 bases and J 5 bases; bases outside gene matches: 7. CDR1 is PRHDT and CDR2 is FYEKMQ in the germline V gene (reference sequence). The CDR3 length is 16 residues. The CDR3 protein is CASSLIGRGRTGELFF. The CDR3 nucleotides read TGTGCCAGCAGCTTAATAGGCAGGGGGCGAACCGGGGAGCTGTTTTTT.

The chain recombines TRBV6-5 with TRBJ1-5; possible D gene TRBD1, 6 bases. Germline V gene data show CDR1 as MNHEY and CDR2 as SVGAGI. V was pared by 6 bases and J by 6 bases, with 15 bases between. The CDR3 length is 14 residues. CDR3: CASRRDTISQPQHF. DNA of the CDR3: TGTGCCAGCAGACGGGACACCATATCTCAGCCCCAGCATTTT.

The chain is built from TRBV7-6 and TRBJ2-5; no reliable D call. With 0 bases removed from V and 5 bases from J, the gap between germline ends came to 19 bases. This CDR3 comprises 17 residues. Germline CDR1 is SGHVS and CDR2 is FNYEAQ. The CDR3 bases are TGTGCCAGCAGCTTAGCGCAATTCAGGCAGGCATTGGAGACCCAGTACTTC. As protein: CASSLAQFRQALETQYF.

J is TRBJ1-2 and V is TRBV14; 8 positions match TRBD1. Germline assignment: CDR1 SGHDN and CDR2 FVKESK. V shed 0 bases and J 5 bases; nucleotides not matched to a gene: 17. The CDR3 runs 19 residues. In nucleotides, the CDR3 is TGTGCCAGCAGCCAAGATCTCGGACAGGGCCCTTCCCCCTTTTATGGCTACACCTTC. Residues: CASSQDLGQGPSPFYGYTF.